Below, 29 T cell receptor beta chains from the same sample are listed, as sequenced in a study of blood T cell repertoires in COVID-19. Sequenced by immunoSEQ multiplex PCR; TCRdb stores in-frame clones only, minus some. There are roughly 340,000 clones in the sample; 85% to 90% occur only once, and about 6.3% lies in the top ten. Source material: peripheral blood. These receptor sequences come from a woman aged 45-65 years with COVID-19, enrolled during active disease.

The rearrangement uses TRBV6-4 and TRBJ2-1; 10 positions match TRBD2. Germline loops: CDR1 MRHNA, CDR2 SNTAGT. Trimming cost V 0 bases and J 7 bases; bases outside gene matches: 12. The CDR3 runs 18 residues. The CDR3 spells CASSDSALAGDLRNEQFF. As DNA, the CDR3 is TGTGCCAGCAGTGACTCAGCCCTAGCGGGAGATTTGAGGAATGAGCAGTTCTTC.

V usage is TRBV10-3 and J usage is TRBJ1-5; D is perhaps TRBD1 (5 bases). The V end was cut by 6 bases, the J end by 2 bases, with 17 bases between. The CDR3 loop spans 16 amino acids. CDR1 is ENHRY, CDR2 SYGVKD, per germline. The CDR3 here is CAISPTGGSGNQPQHF. CDR3 DNA sequence: TGTGCCATCAGCCCGACCGGGGGGAGCGGCAATCAGCCCCAGCATTTT.

A single count supports this clone. This chain links TRBV19 with TRBJ1-2, with TRBD1 matching over 9 bases. Germline V gene data show CDR1 as LNHDA and CDR2 as SQIVND (reference sequence). Trimming removed 3 bases from V and 8 bases from J; junction bases left unmatched: 4. This CDR3 is 13 amino acids long. The CDR3 region has the DNA TGTGCCAGTAGTATGGGGGACAGGGAGGGCTACACCTTC. Translating it yields CASSMGDREGYTF. The variable domain in full, with the rest retrieved from reference TRBV19 and TRBJ1-2, is DGGITQSPKYLFRKEGQNVTLSCEQNLNHDAMYWYRQDPGQGLRLIYYSQIVNDFQKGDIAEGYSVSREKKESFPLTVTSAQKNPTAFYLCASSMGDREGYTFGSGTRLTVV.

The J gene is TRBJ2-3, the V gene TRBV10-1; D is unclear. This CDR3 contains 14 residues. The V gene's germline CDR1 is WNHNN and CDR2 SYGVQD (reference sequence). V dropped 2 bases and J dropped 6 bases, with 12 bases sitting between them. CDR3 DNA sequence: TGCGCCAGCAGTGAGGAGTGGCCCAGGGATACGCAGTATTTT. Translation: CASSEEWPRDTQYF.

This chain links TRBV27 with TRBJ1-1; D may be TRBD1 (5 bases). This CDR3 is built from 13 residues. Deletions cut 5 bases from V and 5 bases from J, with 12 bases between. Germline V gives CDR1 MNHEY, CDR2 SMNVEV (reference sequence). CDR3: CASSLAGWTEAFF. The CDR3 coding sequence is TGTGCCAGCAGTCTCGCAGGGTGGACTGAAGCTTTCTTT.

V is TRBV9 and J is TRBJ2-3; D may be TRBD2 (6 bases). The ends were cut back, 0 bases at V and 6 bases at J, with 17 bases in the middle. CDR3 length equals 16 residues. Germline CDR1 and CDR2: SGDLS and YYNGEE. CDR3 DNA: TGTGCCAGCAGCGTAGATACGGGAGTCCCGGGGGATACGCAGTATTTT. Amino acids: CASSVDTGVPGDTQYF.

V gene TRBV5-3 combines with J gene TRBJ2-5, with D possibly being TRBD2 (6 bases). TRBV5-3 is an ORF, and what it does is uncertain. Trimming removed 8 bases from V and 1 base from J, with 12 bases in between. CDR3 size: 13 residues. CDR3 protein: CARIREAQETQYF. The CDR3 DNA follows: TGTGCCAGGATTAGGGAGGCCCAAGAGACCCAGTACTTC.

J is TRBJ1-1 and V is TRBV5-5; no definite D call. Germline V gene sequence: CDR1 SGHKS, CDR2 YYEKEE (reference sequence). The CDR3 length is 13 residues. V lost 4 bases to trimming and J lost 4 bases, with 11 bases between them. CDR3 amino acids: CASSAVVGTEAFF. CDR3 DNA: TGTGCCAGCAGCGCGGTCGTGGGCACTGAAGCTTTCTTT.

This clone was counted a single time. The chain has TRBV24-1 and TRBJ2-5; D is ambiguous. V lost 7 bases and J 5 bases, leaving 13 bases between the germline ends. Germline CDR1 is KGHDR and CDR2 is SFDVKD. CDR3 length: 13 amino acids. The CDR3 loop is CATSLPERETQYF. As DNA, the CDR3 is TGTGCCACCAGCCTTCCCGAACGGGAGACCCAGTACTTC.

As to this clone: This sample also contains other DNA sequences that code for the same CDR3. The chain joins TRBV5-1 to TRBJ2-7; the D gene is possibly TRBD2 (5 bases). This CDR3 region has 12 residues. V was cut by 4 bases and J by 1 base, with 6 bases left in between. Germline loops: CDR1 SGHRS, CDR2 YFSETQ. The CDR3 here is CASSRDSYEQYF. DNA of the CDR3: TGCGCCAGCAGCCGGGATTCCTACGAGCAGTACTTC.

In DNA, the CDR3 is TGTGCCACCAGCCAAAACTGGAACACTGAAGCTTTCTTT. Its translation: CATSQNWNTEAFF. The V call is TRBV24-1, the J call TRBJ1-1; D is uncertain. Germline CDR1 reads KGHDR; CDR2 reads SFDVKD. V shed 7 bases and J shed 1 base, with 9 bases lying between them. This CDR3 is 13 amino acids long.

This sequence joins TRBV19 and TRBJ1-2; 8 positions match TRBD1. CDR3 length equals 15 residues. The germline V gene encodes CDR1 LNHDA and CDR2 SQIVND (reference sequence). V lost 5 bases to trimming and J lost 3 bases; unmatched junction nucleotides: 8. The CDR3 loop reads CASSSRDRIYYGYTF. In DNA form, the CDR3 reads TGTGCCAGTAGTTCGAGGGACAGGATCTACTATGGCTACACCTTC. Complete variable domain (other parts from reference TRBV19 and TRBJ1-2): DGGITQSPKYLFRKEGQNVTLSCEQNLNHDAMYWYRQDPGQGLRLIYYSQIVNDFQKGDIAEGYSVSREKKESFPLTVTSAQKNPTAFYLCASSSRDRIYYGYTFGSGTRLTVV.

This chain connects TRBV19 to TRBJ1-2; no clear D gene. The CDR3 is 14 amino acids. Germline-derived CDR1 and CDR2 are LNHDA and SQIVND (reference sequence). V was shortened by 5 bases and J by 0 bases, with 10 bases between the two germline ends. The CDR3 protein is CASSVSGTNYGYTF. Written as DNA, the CDR3 is TGTGCCAGTAGTGTTTCCGGGACTAACTATGGCTACACCTTC.

The genes are TRBV19 and TRBJ1-2, with TRBD1 as a possible D gene (6 bases). V was clipped by 4 bases and J by 5 bases, with 11 bases between them. CDR1 LNHDA and CDR2 SQIVND come from the germline V gene (reference sequence). The CDR3 totals 13 residues. The CDR3 spells CASSRNREYGYTF. The CDR3, as DNA: TGTGCCAGTAGTAGGAACAGGGAATATGGCTACACCTTC.

This clone was seen a single time. The genes are TRBV4-1 and TRBJ2-1, with TRBD2 matching 9 bases. The CDR3 is 15 amino acids. V lost 6 bases to trimming and J lost 3 bases; unmatched junction nucleotides: 6. Germline assignment: CDR1 MGHRA and CDR2 YSYEKL. CDR3 sequence: CASRFSGGFYNEQFF. As DNA, the CDR3 is TGCGCCAGCAGGTTTAGCGGGGGTTTCTACAATGAGCAGTTCTTC.

This chain uses TRBV5-6 with TRBJ2-3, with 11 bases matching TRBD2. The V gene end was trimmed by 4 bases and the J gene end by 4 bases; junction bases not matched to a gene: 8. Germline CDR1 is SGHDT and CDR2 is YYEEEE. The CDR3 extends over 16 amino acids. Here the CDR3 reads CASSPYSGRASDTQYF. The DNA of the CDR3 is TGTGCCAGCAGCCCATATAGCGGGAGGGCGTCAGATACGCAGTATTTT.

This clone was seen just once. This sequence joins TRBV29-1 and TRBJ2-3, with 8 bases matching TRBD2. Germline trimming cut 4 bases from V and 0 bases from J; bases unmatched to any gene: 9. Germline V gives CDR1 SQVTM, CDR2 ANQGSEA. The CDR3 totals 16 residues. The CDR3 loop is CSVVSIAGWSTDTQYF. Written as DNA, the CDR3 is TGCAGCGTTGTTAGTATAGCGGGATGGAGCACAGATACGCAGTATTTT.

The CDR3 DNA reads TGTGCCTGGAGTACAGGGGGTAGCAATCAGCCCCAGCATTTT. Translation: CAWSTGGSNQPQHF. The chain is built from TRBV30 and TRBJ1-5; 8 bases fit TRBD1. After removal of 2 bases from V and 0 bases from J, the junction contained 0 bases not matched to a gene. This CDR3 is 14 amino acids long. CDR1 and CDR2 from the germline V gene are GTSNPN and SVGIG (reference sequence).

CDR3 in DNA: TGCGCCAGCAGCTTGCTCAGCGCGGGGGGTTCACCCCTCCACTTT. Encoded protein: CASSLLSAGGSPLHF. This chain links TRBV5-1 with TRBJ1-6; maybe TRBD1 (5 bases). Germline CDR1 SGHRS, CDR2 YFSETQ. The CDR3 consists of 15 residues. V was shortened by 1 base and J by 9 bases, with 14 bases between the two germline ends. Together with reference TRBV5-1 and TRBJ1-6, the CDR3 gives the full variable domain: KAGVTQTPRYLIKTRGQQVTLSCSPISGHRSVSWYQQTPGQGLQFLFEYFSETQRNKGNFPGRFSGRQFSNSRSEMNVSTLELGDSALYLCASSLLSAGGSPLHFGNGTRLTVT.

The rearrangement uses TRBV11-1 and TRBJ1-3, with 7 bases identical to TRBD1. The CDR3 spans 16 residues. J was trimmed by 2 bases and V by 5 bases; bases with no gene match: 9. Per the germline V gene, CDR1 is SGHAT and CDR2 is FQDESV (reference sequence). The CDR3 nucleotides are TGTGCCAGCAGCCCCCGCCGGGACAGCACTGGAAACACCATATATTTT. Amino acids: CASSPRRDSTGNTIYF.

The CDR3 DNA reads as TGCGCCAGCTCAAAAGTAAGACAGGGGGTTTTTAGGTGGCGGGGATACACCATATATTTT. Protein product: CASSKVRQGVFRWRGYTIYF. The chain recombines TRBV10-1 with TRBJ1-3, with 9 bases fitting TRBD1. Germline V gene lookup returns CDR1 WNHNN and CDR2 SYGVQD (reference sequence). The CDR3 is 20 amino acids. The ends lost 8 bases at V and 8 bases at J; junction bases unmatched: 28.

The chain combines TRBV19 with TRBJ1-1; TRBD1 might be the D (5 bases). Trimming took off 8 bases at V and 1 base at J, with 14 bases between the two ends. CDR3 size: 14 residues. CDR1 LNHDA and CDR2 SQIVND come from the germline V gene (reference sequence). CDR3 protein: CASAVGGTNTEAFF. CDR3 nucleotide sequence: TGTGCCAGTGCGGTTGGGGGGACGAACACTGAAGCTTTCTTT.

The V and J genes are TRBV27 and TRBJ2-7, with TRBD2 identical over 12 bases. CDR1 is MNHEY and CDR2 is SMNVEV in the germline V gene (reference sequence). The CDR3 has 16 amino acids. J gave up 7 bases and V 6 bases, and 13 bases lay outside the gene matches. CDR3 amino acids: CASSRRLAGVVGEQYF. The CDR3, as DNA: TGTGCCAGCAGCCGTAGACTAGCGGGAGTAGTGGGGGAGCAGTACTTC.

This chain connects TRBV27 to TRBJ2-1, with 8 bases aligning to TRBD1. The length of the CDR3 is 14 residues. V was pared by 4 bases and J by 6 bases, with 5 bases of the junction left unmatched. Germline lookup yields CDR1 MNHEY and CDR2 SMNVEV (reference sequence). CDR3 protein: CASSSMGQVNEQFF. CDR3 nucleotide sequence: TGTGCCAGCAGTTCCATGGGACAGGTCAATGAGCAGTTCTTC.

V usage is TRBV9 and J usage is TRBJ2-1; tentative D call: TRBD2 (6 bases). Trimming shortened V by 0 bases and J by 9 bases, and 13 bases separated the two germline ends. The CDR3 length is 14 residues. Germline V CDR1 and CDR2: SGDLS, YYNGEE. Here the CDR3 reads CASSVVAGGGEQFF. CDR3 DNA: TGTGCCAGCAGCGTAGTGGCTGGGGGAGGTGAGCAGTTCTTC.

The gene calls are TRBV5-5 and TRBJ1-5, with D possibly matching TRBD1 (5 bases). V lost 9 bases, J lost 3 bases, and 19 bases lay in between. From germline, CDR1 is SGHKS and CDR2 YYEKEE (reference sequence). The CDR3 is made up of 15 amino acids. The CDR3: CATRRAPDVNQPQHF. The CDR3 bases are TGTGCCACTCGCAGGGCCCCGGACGTCAATCAGCCCCAGCATTTT.

In this sample, this clone turned up once. V usage is TRBV9 and J usage is TRBJ2-1, with 7 bases matching TRBD2. In germline, CDR1 is SGDLS, CDR2 YYNGEE. Trimming removed 0 bases from V and 4 bases from J; junction bases left unmatched: 4. CDR3 length: 15 residues. DNA of the CDR3: TGTGCCAGCAGCGTAGTAGAGGGAGGGTACAATGAGCAGTTCTTC. It translates to CASSVVEGGYNEQFF.

The chain joins TRBV19 to TRBJ2-7, with a tentative D call TRBD1 (6 bases). Between the trimmed V and J ends, which lost 6 bases and 2 bases, there was a span of 14 bases. Germline V CDR1 and CDR2: LNHDA, SQIVND (reference sequence). The CDR3 spans 14 residues. This CDR3 reads CASSPQTGPYEQYF. The CDR3 nucleotides are TGTGCCAGTAGCCCCCAGACAGGACCCTACGAGCAGTACTTC.

As regards this clone: Other DNA sequences in this sample translate to the same CDR3. The chain couples TRBV6-5 to TRBJ1-3; D ambiguous. CDR3 length: 13 amino acids. The V end was cut by 6 bases, the J end by 2 bases, with 8 bases between. The germline V gene encodes CDR1 MNHEY and CDR2 SVGAGI. The CDR3 nucleotides are TGTGCCAGCAGCCGGGGTGCTGGAAACACCATATATTTT. It yields the protein CASSRGAGNTIYF.